One sample yielded the 22 T cell receptor beta chains listed below, sequenced in a study of T cells in Graves' hyperthyroidism and ophthalmopathy. Amplified regions were TCR beta CDR3 sequences from RNA transcripts. The HTBI set primed first-round TCR CDR3 RT-PCR. Each CDR3 protein gets one entry after TCRdb re-called the multiplex PCR reads with MiXCR. The data contain over 500,000 distinct CDR3 sequences, about 16% of them singletons. Input material: blood. The receptors stem from a woman aged 30 to 39 with Graves' ophthalmopathy.

This clonotype was seen repeatedly, ten times or more. The chain is built from TRBV28 and TRBJ1-1; D gene ambiguous. Trimming pared 7 bases from V and 8 bases from J, leaving 11 bases between. Germline assignment: CDR1 MDHEN and CDR2 SYDVKM. The CDR3 is 11 amino acids. The CDR3 reads CASTTIREAFF. In DNA, the CDR3 is TGTGCCAGCACCACCATTAGGGAAGCTTTCTTT.

This clonotype was counted ten times or more. V usage is TRBV2 and J usage is TRBJ2-5; D is uncertain. The germline V and J ends were trimmed by 6 bases and 3 bases, with 5 bases remaining between them. This CDR3 is built from 11 residues. From germline, CDR1 is SNHLY and CDR2 FYNNEI. CDR3 nucleotide sequence: TGTGCCAGCAGACGGGAAGAGACCCAGTACTTC. Residues: CASRREETQYF.

This chain joins TRBV5-5 and TRBJ1-3; D might be TRBD1 (5 bases). Per germline, CDR1 SGHKS and CDR2 YYEKEE (reference sequence). This CDR3 comprises 13 residues. The V gene lost 4 bases and the J gene lost 6 bases, with 11 bases spanning the gap. DNA for the CDR3: TGTGCCAGCAGCACCAGGGTTAAAAACACCATATATTTT. It encodes CASSTRVKNTIYF.

At least ten counts were recorded for this clonotype. V gene TRBV18 combines with J gene TRBJ2-5; 7 bases match TRBD1. The CDR3 consists of 13 residues. Trimming at V came to 6 bases and at J to 1 base, leaving 2 bases not matched to a gene. Germline values: CDR1 KGHSH, CDR2 LQKENI. This CDR3 is CASSGDSQETQYF. The CDR3 DNA sequence: TGTGCCAGCTCTGGGGACAGCCAAGAGACCCAGTACTTC.

The chain employs TRBV28 and TRBJ2-5, with D tentatively TRBD1 or TRBD2 (7 bases each). V lost 6 bases, J lost 7 bases, and 15 bases lay in between. This CDR3 comprises 13 residues. Germline V gene lookup returns CDR1 MDHEN and CDR2 SYDVKM. For the CDR3, the DNA is TGTGCCAGCAGATCACAGGGGAGGGGGACCCAGTACTTC. Translating it yields CASRSQGRGTQYF.

In its sample, this clonotype was seen many times. This chain connects TRBV12-3 or TRBV12-4 to TRBJ2-1; D not certain. Between the trimmed V and J ends, which lost 2 bases and 5 bases, there was a span of 10 bases. The length of the CDR3 is 14 residues. In DNA, the CDR3 is TGTGCCAGCAGTTTAATCGGCGGACACAATGAGCAGTTCTTC. This encodes CASSLIGGHNEQFF.

In this sample, this clonotype turned up many times. This chain connects TRBV10-3 to TRBJ2-7; D remains unclear. Germline CDR1 and CDR2: ENHRY and SYGVKD. This CDR3 comprises 13 residues. V was shortened by 3 bases and J by 1 base, with 7 bases between the two germline ends. CDR3 in DNA: TGTGCCATCAGTGACCAGGTATCCTACGAGCAGTACTTC. Encoded protein: CAISDQVSYEQYF.

The sample holds many counts of this clonotype. V is TRBV30 and J is TRBJ1-1; D ambiguous. Trimming took 4 bases from V and 0 from J, leaving 12 bases between them. Germline values: CDR1 GTSNPN, CDR2 SVGIG (reference sequence). The CDR3 is 14 amino acids. This CDR3 is CAWKHGPVNTEAFF. DNA for the CDR3: TGTGCCTGGAAACATGGTCCGGTGAACACTGAAGCTTTCTTT.

This clonotype showed up many times. The chain has TRBV7-3 and TRBJ2-2; 8 bases fit TRBD2. The CDR3 is 13 amino acids. In germline, CDR1 is SGHTA, CDR2 FQGTGA. Trimming removed 6 bases from V and 5 bases from J; junction bases left unmatched: 2. The CDR3 nucleotides are TGTGCCAGCAGGGTAGCGGGGACCGGGGAGCTGTTTTTT. Translating gives CASRVAGTGELFF.

In this sample, this clonotype turned up many times. This sequence joins TRBV7-3 and TRBJ2-1; 8 bases agree with TRBD2. V trimming: 2 bases; J trimming: 9 bases; junction bases outside the gene matches: 12. Looked up from germline, CDR1 is SGHTA and CDR2 is FQGTGA. The CDR3 is made up of 16 amino acids. The CDR3 here is CASSLPTGGGLGEQFF. Written as DNA, the CDR3 is TGTGCCAGCAGCTTACCAACGGGGGGGGGTTTGGGTGAGCAGTTCTTC.

In this sample, this clonotype turned up many times. The V call is TRBV20-1, the J call TRBJ2-1; 7 nucleotides align to TRBD2. J lost 3 bases, V lost 6 bases, and 8 bases had no gene match. Germline V gives CDR1 DFQATT, CDR2 SNEGSKA (reference sequence). This CDR3 is built from 14 residues. CDR3 in amino acids: CSALSGKHYNEQFF. The CDR3 DNA follows: TGCAGTGCATTGAGCGGGAAGCACTACAATGAGCAGTTCTTC.

This clonotype was observed a handful of times. A clone one base away is much larger, so this may be a read error. CDR3 nucleotide sequence: TGTGCCAGCAGTTCGTGGGGCAGGGTTGATGAGCAGTTCTTC. It specifies CASSSWGRVDEQFF. This chain joins TRBV12-3 or TRBV12-4 and TRBJ2-1, with TRBD1 as a possible D gene (5 bases). V lost 4 bases and J 8 bases, leaving 15 bases between the germline ends. The CDR3 contains 14 residues.

The CDR3 reads CATSRVRGYEQYF. In DNA form, the CDR3 reads TGTGCCACCTCCCGGGTGAGGGGCTACGAGCAGTACTTC. The gene calls are TRBV15 and TRBJ2-7; the D call may be TRBD1 or TRBD2 (5 bases each). From germline, CDR1 is LNHNV and CDR2 YYDKDF (reference sequence). This CDR3 spans 13 amino acids. V was cut by 8 bases and J by 3 bases, with 14 bases left in between.

This chain uses TRBV7-2 with TRBJ1-2, with a tentative D call TRBD1 (5 bases). This CDR3 is built from 13 residues. V lost 7 bases to trimming and J lost 4 bases, with 13 bases between them. Per germline, CDR1 SGHTA and CDR2 FQGNSA. The CDR3 DNA sequence: TGTGCCAGCACCAACGTCGGGGGCTATGGCTACACCTTC. Protein sequence: CASTNVGGYGYTF. Drawing the rest from reference TRBV7-2 and TRBJ1-2, the complete variable domain is GAGVSQSPSNKVTEKGKDVELRCDPISGHTALYWYRQSLGQGLEFLIYFQGNSAPDKSGLPSDRFSAERTGGSVSTLTIQRTQQEDSAVYLCASTNVGGYGYTFGSGTRLTVV.

V gene TRBV7-2 combines with J gene TRBJ1-3, with D uncertain. Trimming shortened V by 10 bases and J by 0 bases, and 13 bases separated the two germline ends. CDR3 length equals 14 residues. CDR1 and CDR2 from the germline V gene are SGHTA and FQGNSA. CDR3 DNA sequence: TGTGCCACCACAGAGGGAATCTCTGGAAACACCATATATTTT. Amino acid sequence: CATTEGISGNTIYF.

V is TRBV6-1 and J is TRBJ2-7, with TRBD2 matching 7 bases. Germline loops: CDR1 MNHNS, CDR2 SASEGT. The CDR3 consists of 14 residues. The J segment lost 2 bases and the V segment lost 6 bases, leaving 7 bases of the junction unmatched. The CDR3 DNA sequence: TGTGCCAGCAGGAGGGGAGGGGCCCCCTACGAGCAGTACTTC. As protein: CASRRGGAPYEQYF.

The CDR3 region has the DNA TGTGCCAGCAGACCGGGTGGTGCGTCACCCCTCCACTTT. Encoded protein: CASRPGGASPLHF. The chain uses TRBV6-2 or TRBV6-3 and TRBJ1-6, with no clear D. The CDR3 sequence is 13 residues long. Germline V gene sequence: CDR1 MNHEY, CDR2 SVGEGT. V was cut by 6 bases and J by 10 bases, with 13 bases left in between.

For the CDR3, the DNA is TGTGCCAGCAGTTCCCCCGGGACGTATCAGCCCCAGCATTTT. Translating gives CASSSPGTYQPQHF. This chain connects TRBV6-9 to TRBJ1-5; D possibly corresponds to TRBD1 (5 bases). Looked up from germline, CDR1 is MNHGY and CDR2 is SVAAGI. Trimming left V 4 bases short and J 5 bases short, with 12 bases between. The CDR3 loop spans 14 amino acids.

This clonotype was detected many times. The V gene is TRBV28, the J gene TRBJ1-2; D gene ambiguous. Germline-derived CDR1 and CDR2 are MDHEN and SYDVKM. V was cut by 9 bases and J by 3 bases, with 11 bases left in between. This CDR3 is 12 amino acids long. The CDR3 protein is CASQTGDYGYTF. The DNA for the CDR3 is TGTGCCAGTCAGACCGGGGACTATGGCTACACCTTC.

The chain has TRBV2 and TRBJ2-7; 10 nucleotides agree with TRBD2. Germline V gene sequence: CDR1 SNHLY, CDR2 FYNNEI. This CDR3 has 16 amino acids. J gave up 2 bases and V 5 bases, and 9 bases lay outside the gene matches. CDR3 sequence (DNA): TGTGCCAGCAGTCCAGGACGGACTAGCGGAACCTACGAGCAGTACTTC. Residues: CASSPGRTSGTYEQYF.

This clonotype was recorded many times. The V gene is TRBV28, the J gene TRBJ2-7; no clear D gene. Trimming removed 6 bases at V and 3 bases at J, with 9 bases between. CDR1 is MDHEN and CDR2 is SYDVKM in the germline V gene. The CDR3 sequence is 12 residues long. Here the CDR3 DNA reads TGTGCCAGCAGCTTCGGACGCTACGAGCAGTACTTC. Amino acids: CASSFGRYEQYF. Full variable domain (missing parts from reference TRBV28 and TRBJ2-7): DVKVTQSSRYLVKRTGEKVFLECVQDMDHENMFWYRQDPGLGLRLIYFSYDVKMKEKGDIPEGYSVSREKKERFSLILESASTNQTSMYLCASSFGRYEQYFGPGTRLTVT.

The chain couples TRBV28 to TRBJ2-7, with TRBD2 matching over 9 bases. Germline V gene lookup returns CDR1 MDHEN and CDR2 SYDVKM. The CDR3 spans 15 residues. V lost 3 bases, J lost 7 bases, and 10 bases stayed unmatched. As DNA, the CDR3 is TGTGCCAGCAGTTTTCGGACTAGCGACTCGGGGGAGCAGTACTTC. Translated: CASSFRTSDSGEQYF.